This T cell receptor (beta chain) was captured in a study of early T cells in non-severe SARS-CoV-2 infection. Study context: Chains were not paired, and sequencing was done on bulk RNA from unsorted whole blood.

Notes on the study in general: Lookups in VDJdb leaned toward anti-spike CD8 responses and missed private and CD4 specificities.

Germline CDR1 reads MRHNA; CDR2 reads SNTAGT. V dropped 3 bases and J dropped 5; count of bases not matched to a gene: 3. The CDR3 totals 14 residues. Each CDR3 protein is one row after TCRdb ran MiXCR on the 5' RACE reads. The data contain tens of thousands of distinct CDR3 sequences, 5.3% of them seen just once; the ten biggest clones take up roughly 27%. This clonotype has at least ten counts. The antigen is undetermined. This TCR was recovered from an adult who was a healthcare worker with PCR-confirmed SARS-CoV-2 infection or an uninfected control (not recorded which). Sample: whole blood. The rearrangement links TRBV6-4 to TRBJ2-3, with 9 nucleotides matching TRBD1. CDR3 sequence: CASSEGQGRDTQYF. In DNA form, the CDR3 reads TGTGCCAGCAGTGAGGGACAGGGAAGAGATACGCAGTATTTT.